Sequencing of this T cell receptor beta chain was carried out in a study of T cell responses to AZD1222 COVID-19 vaccine. Study-wide points: The donor group comprised mostly white British people and more females; the analysis possibly underestimated clonal diversity. After two AZD1222 doses, spike-specific TCR breadth and depth rose versus day 0. Nearly half of spike-specific TCRs reportedly target variant regions that are unmutated in the B.1.351 and B.1.1.7 variants.

Germline CDR1 and CDR2: SGHKS and YYEKEE (reference sequence). The J segment lost 4 bases and the V segment lost 3 bases, leaving 3 bases of the junction unmatched. CDR3 size: 14 residues. This clone has a handful of counts. Its antigen remains unknown. Using immunoSEQ multiplex PCR, the repertoire was profiled, and TCRdb retains in-frame clones only, with some absent. The table lists roughly 100,000 clones, about 94% of them singletons, with 5% in the top ten. Sequencing used peripheral blood, obtained on day 0 of AZD1222 vaccination. The chain recombines TRBV5-5 with TRBJ2-3; 9 nucleotides agree with TRBD1. The sequence derives from an adult in good health. The CDR3 reads CASSSGTGPDTQYF. The CDR3 DNA reads TGTGCCAGCAGCTCCGGGACAGGGCCAGATACGCAGTATTTT.